This entry lists 2 T cell receptor beta chains sequenced from one sample in a study of human T cells and chemical hapten exposure (dated by TCRdb to the early 2020s). Library creation used RACE. Sequencing relied on a NextSeq 500. TCRdb reworked the public reads: Q25 trimming with fastp, MiXCR clone assembly, productive beta chains retained. Every distinct CDR3 protein forms one entry, paired with its most common genes and DNA. The sample data list under 55,000 distinct CDR3 sequences, and 9.9% of these were observed just once. Jointly, the top ten make up 16% of the sample. The meaning of the sample's time point label: patch test 3, about 24 weeks after DPC sensitization. The sample's treatment or condition label, decoded: therapeutic diphenylcyclopropenone sensitization with weekly scalp DPC. The material sequenced was whole blood, taken in connection with sensitization to the hapten diphenylcyclopropenone (DPC). The receptors originated from a woman in her 40s with alopecia areata. Some clones in this sample may be carry-over from other donors' samples.

This clonotype came up a few times. This chain uses TRBV27 with TRBJ2-1; 8 bases agree with TRBD2. CDR1 and CDR2 from the germline V gene are MNHEY and SMNVEV (reference sequence). Trimming removed 6 bases from V and 3 bases from J; junction bases left unmatched: 1. The CDR3 extends over 13 amino acids. CDR3 sequence: CASRAGGYNEQFF. In nucleotides, the CDR3 is TGTGCCAGCAGGGCGGGGGGCTACAATGAGCAGTTCTTC.

This clonotype was counted only a few times. CDR3 DNA sequence: TGCAGTGCTTTAGGGGCAACTAATGAAAAACTGTTTTTT. Translation: CSALGATNEKLFF. This chain joins TRBV20-1 and TRBJ1-4, with a tentative D call TRBD1 (5 bases). The V end was cut by 5 bases, the J end by 0 bases, with 7 bases between. CDR3 length: 13 residues. Germline V lookup: CDR1 DFQATT, CDR2 SNEGSKA (reference sequence).